The 9 T cell receptor beta chains in this list originate from one sample, sequenced in a study of early T cells in non-severe SARS-CoV-2 infection. TCRdb fed the 5' RACE reads into MiXCR, producing one record per CDR3 protein. Of roughly 92,000 distinct CDR3 sequences listed, roughly 12% are singletons. Sequenced material: whole blood, taken at baseline. These receptors all come from an adult who was a healthcare worker with PCR-confirmed SARS-CoV-2 infection or an uninfected control (not recorded which).

The chain has TRBV28 and TRBJ1-2, with a weak D call TRBD1 (5 bases). This CDR3 contains 15 residues. The germline gives CDR1 MDHEN, CDR2 SYDVKM. V gave up 7 bases and J gave up 3 bases, with 18 bases separating them. As DNA, the CDR3 is TGTGCCAGCATCCCCGGGGCGAGGCCATACTATGGCTACACCTTC. It encodes CASIPGARPYYGYTF.

This chain joins TRBV29-1 and TRBJ2-7; D may be TRBD2 (6 bases). CDR1 SQVTM and CDR2 ANQGSEA come from the germline V gene. The V and J ends lost 4 bases and 3 bases respectively, with 16 bases between them. CDR3 size: 14 residues. CDR3: CSVVAAGRGYEQYF. CDR3 nucleotide sequence: TGCAGCGTTGTAGCGGCAGGGCGAGGCTACGAGCAGTACTTC.

This clonotype was seen repeatedly, ten times or more. DNA for the CDR3: TGTGCCAGCAGTGAGTACGGGTACTCCTACAATGAGCAGTTCTTC. Translating gives CASSEYGYSYNEQFF. V is TRBV2 and J is TRBJ2-1; D is unresolved. V dropped 3 bases and J dropped 0 bases, with 9 bases sitting between them. CDR3 size: 15 residues. Looked up from germline, CDR1 is SNHLY and CDR2 is FYNNEI.

The table lists this clonotype with a few counts. The chain links TRBV5-5 to TRBJ2-1, with D uncertain. This CDR3 contains 16 residues. In germline, CDR1 is SGHKS, CDR2 YYEKEE (reference sequence). Trimming removed 4 bases at V and 6 bases at J, with 20 bases between. CDR3 nucleotide sequence: TGTGCCAGCAGCGGTGAATGGACCGGATTGGTCAATGAGCAGTTCTTC. Amino acids: CASSGEWTGLVNEQFF.

The table lists this clonotype with many counts. This chain connects TRBV25-1 to TRBJ1-6; D possibly corresponds to TRBD1 (6 bases). Germline V CDR1 and CDR2: MGHDK, SYGVNS. This CDR3 contains 17 residues. V dropped 4 bases and J dropped 0 bases, with 13 bases sitting between them. CDR3 sequence: CASSARTVSSYNSPLHF. The CDR3 nucleotides read TGTGCCAGCAGTGCTAGGACAGTAAGCTCCTATAATTCACCCCTCCACTTT.

The sample holds many counts of this clonotype. The chain uses TRBV7-8 and TRBJ1-1; D perhaps matches TRBD1 (5 bases). Trimming removed 7 bases from V and 7 bases from J, with 10 bases in between. This CDR3 region has 11 residues. Germline loops: CDR1 SGHVS, CDR2 FQNEAQ. The CDR3: CASITGGEAFF. The DNA of the CDR3 is TGTGCCAGCATCACCGGGGGTGAAGCTTTCTTT. The variable domain in full, with the rest retrieved from reference TRBV7-8 and TRBJ1-1, is GAGVSQSPRYKVAKRGQDVALRCDPISGHVSLFWYQQALGQGPEFLTYFQNEAQLDKSGLPSDRFFAERPEGSVSTLKIQRTQQEDSAVYLCASITGGEAFFGQGTRLTVV.

The DNA for the CDR3 is TGTGCCAGCACCCTTTCCGGGGAGCTGTTTTTT. This gives the protein CASTLSGELFF. The rearrangement uses TRBV7-9 and TRBJ2-2; unclear D gene. CDR1 is SEHNR and CDR2 is FQNEAQ in the germline V gene (reference sequence). The CDR3 is 11 residues long. V was shortened by 7 bases and J by 6 bases, with 6 bases between the two germline ends.

The sample holds many counts of this clonotype. This chain uses TRBV12-3 or TRBV12-4 with TRBJ2-1; tentative D call: TRBD1 (5 bases). The CDR3 totals 15 residues. Between the trimmed V and J ends, which lost 3 bases and 5 bases, there was a span of 14 bases. CDR3 amino acids: CASSFGTGVHNEQFF. The CDR3 DNA is TGTGCCAGCAGTTTTGGTACAGGAGTACACAATGAGCAGTTCTTC.

This clonotype was seen a handful of times. The chain has TRBV21-1 and TRBJ1-1. TRBV21-1 is listed as a pseudogene. The CDR3 spans 14 residues. The CDR3: CASFEVRESSEAFF. The CDR3 DNA sequence: TGTGCCAGCTTCGAGGTAAGGGAGAGCTCTGAAGCTTTCTTT.